What follows describes a single TCR delta chain. What it binds is unknown. The sample belongs to a study of Vδ1+ human thymocytes. Trimming left V 2 bases short and J 1 base short, with 26 bases between. The germline gives CDR1 TSWWSYY, CDR2 QGS. There are 20 residues in the CDR3. Extracted RNA was reverse transcribed into cDNA. CDR3 amplicons came from multiplex PCR with pooled V-gene forward and constant-region reverse primers. TCRdb re-called the multiplex PCR reads via CATT. The sample includes about 58,000 delta-chain clones, more than 13% of them seen just once. Study outcomes and limitations: In the thymus, TRG and TRD repertoires looked highly polyclonal with Gaussian CDR3 lengths.

The material sequenced was Vdelta1+ gamma-delta thymocytes from the thymus. Regarding subset: FACS-sorted CD3+ TCRalphabeta- TCRVdelta1+ TCRVdelta2- thymocytes. V usage is TRDV1 and J usage is TRDJ1; either TRDD2 or TRDD3 may fit D (6 bases each). This clonotype originated in a girl under three years old who had congenital heart surgery. The chain's CDR3 is CALGEVLLSAGINRTDKLIF. The CDR3, as DNA: TGTGCTCTTGGGGAAGTCCTACTTTCTGCGGGGATCAACCGCACCGATAAACTCATCTTT.